Listed below are T cell receptor beta chains from one sample, sequenced in a study of cytomegalovirus exposure and HLA in healthy donors. Generated by immunoSEQ multiplex PCR, the TCRdb table keeps only in-frame clones and is missing some. The sample includes 85,000 to 95,000 clones, about 8% of them seen just once. Material: PBMCs. The receptors derive from a man aged 50 to 59 in good health and CMV-seronegative. Each CDR3 is given with its conserved first and last residue. D genes are given only for firm matches. Clone sizes are given selectively: once, few, many, or a class where the clone is expanded.

size	V	J	length	D	CDR3	DNA
few	TRBV7-8	TRBJ1-6	14	-	CASSFGNAGSPLHF	TGTGCCAGCAGCTTCGGCAATGCGGGTTCACCCCTCCACTTT
few	TRBV7-9	TRBJ2-2	12	-	CASSLNTGELFF	TGTGCCAGCAGCCTAAACACCGGGGAGCTGTTTTTT
few	TRBV28	TRBJ1-2	13	-	CASRETASYGYTF	TGTGCCAGCCGGGAGACGGCCTCCTATGGCTACACCTTC
-	TRBV25-1	TRBJ2-2	17	TRBD1	CASSEPGGPANTGELFF	TGTGCCAGCAGTGAGCCAGGGGGCCCCGCGAACACCGGGGAGCTGTTTTTT
few	TRBV6-1	TRBJ2-1	14	TRBD1	CARMGQGVYNEQFF	TGTGCCAGGATGGGACAGGGGGTCTACAATGAGCAGTTCTTC
-	TRBV5-1	TRBJ2-1	15	-	CASSLNWRAGDEQFF	TGCGCCAGCAGCTTGAACTGGAGAGCGGGCGATGAGCAGTTCTTC
few	TRBV5-5	TRBJ1-2	15	TRBD1	CASSPGDRSFYGYTF	TGTGCCAGCAGCCCGGGGGACAGGTCCTTTTATGGCTACACCTTC
-	TRBV19	TRBJ1-1	14	-	CASNSGIAYTEAFF	TGTGCCAGTAATTCAGGGATTGCGTACACTGAAGCTTTCTTT
-	TRBV27	TRBJ1-5	15	TRBD1	CASSLATGGNQPQHF	TGTGCCAGCAGTTTAGCAACAGGGGGCAATCAGCCCCAGCATTTT
few	TRBV2	TRBJ1-5	16	-	CASGTQSSYSNQPQHF	TGTGCCAGCGGGACTCAAAGCTCATATAGCAATCAGCCCCAGCATTTT
-	TRBV6-6	TRBJ2-2	15	TRBD2	CASRLTSGSSGELFF	TGTGCCAGCAGATTGACTAGCGGGTCGTCCGGGGAGCTGTTTTTT
-	TRBV6-1	TRBJ2-3	15	TRBD2	CASRGWTSGKDTQYF	TGTGCCAGCAGGGGATGGACTAGCGGGAAGGATACGCAGTATTTT
few	TRBV30	TRBJ1-2	14	-	CAWSPFSLNYGYTF	TGTGCCTGGAGCCCCTTTTCCCTTAACTATGGCTACACCTTC
-	TRBV4-1	TRBJ2-7	15	-	CASSPTGKGTYEQYF	TGCGCCAGCAGCCCTACCGGGAAAGGAACCTACGAGCAGTACTTC
few	TRBV5-1	TRBJ2-7	14	-	CASSLDQGTYEQYF	TGCGCCAGCAGCTTGGATCAGGGGACCTACGAGCAGTACTTC
few	TRBV2	TRBJ2-7	14	TRBD2	CASSENTSGYEQYF	TGTGCCAGCAGTGAAAACACTAGCGGCTACGAGCAGTACTTC
few	TRBV14	TRBJ1-2	16	-	CASSQGKTGERSGYTF	TGTGCCAGCAGCCAAGGAAAGACCGGGGAGAGAAGTGGCTACACCTTC
few	TRBV10-3	TRBJ2-1	14	TRBD2	CAINGLAGNNEQFF	TGTGCCATCAACGGACTAGCGGGGAACAATGAGCAGTTCTTC
few	TRBV5-4	TRBJ2-7	13	-	CASSFGARPEQYF	TGTGCCAGCAGCTTTGGGGCCAGACCCGAGCAGTACTTC
few	TRBV5-1	TRBJ2-2	16	TRBD2	CASSSIGGGDTGELFF	TGCGCCAGCAGCTCGATCGGCGGGGGGGACACCGGGGAGCTGTTTTTT
few	TRBV9	TRBJ1-1	13	-	CASRPTGNTEAFF	TGTGCCAGCAGGCCGACAGGTAACACTGAAGCTTTCTTT
-	TRBV15	TRBJ2-2	17	TRBD1	CATSRGDGTGNTGELFF	TGTGCCACCAGCAGAGGAGACGGGACAGGGAACACCGGGGAGCTGTTTTTT
-	TRBV28	TRBJ1-5	15	-	CASTGGFGANQPQHF	TGTGCCAGCACTGGGGGGTTTGGGGCCAATCAGCCCCAGCATTTT
-	TRBV15	TRBJ1-1	13	-	CATSRDRYSGAFF	TGTGCCACCAGCAGAGATCGGTATTCAGGAGCTTTCTTT
few	TRBV7-2	TRBJ2-2	12	-	CASSLISGELFF	TGTGCCAGCAGCTTAATCTCCGGGGAGCTGTTTTTT
few	TRBV6-4	TRBJ2-7	13	-	CASSDGPGYEQYF	TGTGCCAGCAGTGACGGGCCAGGCTACGAGCAGTACTTC
few	TRBV28	TRBJ1-3	16	-	CASTPFGSSSGNTIYF	TGTGCCAGCACCCCTTTCGGTTCGAGCTCTGGAAACACCATATATTTT
few	TRBV6-5	TRBJ1-2	15	TRBD1	CASSMGQGSGYGYTF	TGTGCCAGCAGTATGGGACAGGGGAGCGGCTATGGCTACACCTTC
few	TRBV28	TRBJ2-4	15	-	CASSFRALAKNIQYF	TGTGCCAGCAGTTTCAGGGCTCTGGCCAAAAACATTCAGTACTTC
few	TRBV11-3	TRBJ1-1	13	-	CASSFRRNTEAFF	TGTGCCAGCAGCTTCAGAAGGAACACTGAAGCTTTCTTT
-	TRBV28	TRBJ1-6	12	-	CASSIRASPLHF	TGTGCCAGCAGTATCAGGGCTTCACCCCTCCACTTT